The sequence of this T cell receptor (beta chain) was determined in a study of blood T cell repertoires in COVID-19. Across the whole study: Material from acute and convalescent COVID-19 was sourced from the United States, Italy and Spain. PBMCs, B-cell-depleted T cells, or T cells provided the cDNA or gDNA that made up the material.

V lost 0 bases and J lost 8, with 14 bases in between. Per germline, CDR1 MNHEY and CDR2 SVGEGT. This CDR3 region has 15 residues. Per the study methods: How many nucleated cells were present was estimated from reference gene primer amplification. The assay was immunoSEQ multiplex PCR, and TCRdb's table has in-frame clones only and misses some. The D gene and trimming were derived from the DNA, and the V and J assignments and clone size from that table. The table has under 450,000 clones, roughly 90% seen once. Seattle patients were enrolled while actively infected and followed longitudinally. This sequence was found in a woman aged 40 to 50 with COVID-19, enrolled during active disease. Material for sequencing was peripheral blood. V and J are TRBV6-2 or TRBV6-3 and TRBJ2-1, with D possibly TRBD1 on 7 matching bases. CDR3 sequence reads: CASSYSGRGRYEQFF. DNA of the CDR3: TGTGCCAGCAGTTACTCGGGCAGGGGGAGGTATGAGCAGTTCTTC.